This T cell receptor (beta chain) was captured by sequencing in a study of cytomegalovirus exposure and HLA in healthy donors (dated 2017 in TCRdb). The study in broad terms: According to a later analysis, the roughly 130 validation repertoires were produced on the same platform as the roughly 600 repertoires of the first cohort. The study aimed to test whether signatures of past pathogen exposure could be identified by cataloging public T cell receptors. A separate validation cohort of 100 to 150 different subjects was used in addition to the 666-subject first cohort. To predict cytomegalovirus infection status, the study combined high-throughput TCR immunosequencing, statistical association of individual TCRs with disease status, and machine learning. What the authors observed across the whole study: A few of the identified cytomegalovirus-associated TCR beta chains were confirmed in vitro to be specific for cytomegalovirus antigens. In a later analysis, TCRs clustered in the first cohort were found to also tend to co-occur in the roughly 110 validation repertoires, with around 94% of cluster scores above 0. The study listed 164 TCR beta chains as associated with cytomegalovirus. It was suggested by the authors that the approach could potentially be generalized to other disease states and immunological phenotypes. While some public TCRs were present in many individuals, most TCR sequences turned up only very rarely across donors. The validation cohort had no HLA typing available for a later analysis, so co-occurrence within that cohort was assessed over all 120 or so repertoires. The classifier was reported to diagnose cytomegalovirus status with high specificity and sensitivity in both the original cohort and the validation cohort.

Details on this clone: This clone's antigen is unknown. No quality values exist for individual bases; no much larger clone is one base distant.

Library prep was done by the immunoSEQ multiplex PCR assay. The paper's processing steps were these. A statistical classification framework was built to diagnose cytomegalovirus status from the catalog of TCR beta chain sequences. What TCRdb holds here is the immuneACCESS table cut down to in-frame rearrangements. Part of the clones is not present; checked against another copy, under half of the missing clones reflect an unresolved V gene, and the others are unexplained. The D gene and trimming were derived from the DNA, and the V and J assignments and clone size from that table. Here the sample has roughly 250,000 clones; roughly 90% occur a single time. Less than 0.4% of the sample belongs to the ten largest clones. From the cysteine through the phenylalanine, the CDR3 covers 17 amino acids. The retained sequence is limited to the CDR3, 51 bases, with the frame set at the first base. The junction shows trimming of 3 bases on V and 9 bases on J, and the gene matches do not reach 17 bases of it. Per the germline V gene, SGHVS is the CDR1 and FQNEAQ is the CDR2.

The donors were included in the validation cohort of around 120 subjects, a group kept apart from the roughly 700-subject first cohort. This clonotype originated in a woman aged 18 to 35 in good health and CMV-seronegative. The rearrangement joined TRBV7-8 to TRBJ2-4, with 7 bases in between that match TRBD1. Sample: PBMCs. The CDR3 region has the sequence CASSFLRVRTGTSIQYF. In nucleotide form, the sequence is TGTGCCAGCAGCTTCCTAAGGGTTCGGACAGGAACCAGCATTCAGTACTTC.